This T cell receptor beta chain was obtained from a study of post-analysis software for immune sequencing data. Turning to the study itself: The patients showed relapsing-remitting, secondary progressive and progressive-relapsing multiple sclerosis courses.

As to this clonotype: Antigen: not known.

CDR1 is LNHNV, CDR2 YYDKDF, per germline (reference sequence). The CDR3 runs 14 residues. With 0 bases removed from V and 7 bases from J, the gap between germline ends came to 10 bases. General study findings and limits: The study found significantly lower normalized Chao1 diversity in multiple sclerosis patients than in controls. Strong same-batch co-clustering of samples appeared with F measure clustering. Higher frequency in patients than in controls was seen for about five TRBV segments, with TRBV5-6, TRBV5-1 and TRBV20-1 among them.

The TCR beta cDNA libraries carried unique molecular identifiers. Around 460,000 cDNA molecules came from around 1 to 10 million T cells. TCRdb ran MiXCR on the PCR reads and lists one entry per CDR3 protein. The table records fewer than 850,000 distinct CDR3 sequences, more than 45% of them present only once. The sequenced sample was blood. This clonotype was obtained from a girl aged 10 to 17 with multiple sclerosis. This chain joins TRBV15 and TRBJ2-1, with D unresolved. The CDR3 DNA sequence: TGTGCCACCAGCAGAGATCGAAGAACGAATGAGCAGTTCTTC. Translation: CATSRDRRTNEQFF.